This T cell receptor (beta chain) was found in a study of cytomegalovirus exposure and HLA in healthy donors. PCR amplification relied on 60 Vbeta primers (plus 13 Jbeta primers). The method was immunoSEQ multiplex PCR; TCRdb's version includes in-frame clones alone and lacks a portion of them. The data contain 150,000 or so clones, more than 60% of them singletons. General observations from the study: A few chains tied to CMV proved CMV antigen-specific in vitro. Upon later analysis, HLA-associated TCR beta chains proved more clonally expanded than other, equally common chains. Later analysis suggested most CMV-associated TCR beta chains were HLA-restricted. Many donors carried some public TCRs, although rarity characterized most TCR sequences.

CDR1 SGHRS and CDR2 YFSETQ come from the germline V gene. This CDR3 is built from 15 residues. V lost 1 base and J lost 0, with 8 bases in between. Comments on this clone: Antigen unknown.

The receptor's source is a woman aged 40 to 50 in good health and CMV-seronegative. The specimen was PBMCs. The chain links TRBV5-1 to TRBJ1-3; D perhaps matches TRBD1 (5 bases). CDR3 region: CASSLTGASGNTIYF. The CDR3 DNA follows: TGCGCCAGCAGCTTGACAGGCGCCTCTGGAAACACCATATATTTT.